This TCR beta chain is drawn from a study of blood T cell repertoires in COVID-19. CDR3 size: 14 residues. The V gene's germline CDR1 is LNHDA and CDR2 SQIVND (reference sequence). V was clipped by 3 bases and J by 0 bases, with 8 bases between them. Per the study methods: How many nucleated cells were present was estimated from reference gene primer amplification. Method: immunoSEQ multiplex PCR; TCRdb's copy keeps in-frame clones and lacks some. V, J and clone size were drawn from that table, and D and trimming were deduced from the DNA. The sample has around 450,000 clones, 75% to 90% seen once. V gene TRBV19 combines with J gene TRBJ1-1; D is unclear. The sequenced material came from peripheral blood. This receptor was obtained from a woman in her 30s with acute or convalescent COVID-19. In DNA, the CDR3 is TGTGCCAGTAGTATGCGGGTAATGAACACTGAAGCTTTCTTT. Translating it yields CASSMRVMNTEAFF.